One and the same sample provided the 15 T cell receptor beta chains below, sequenced in a study of CD8 T cells in Susac syndrome. cDNA came from roughly 0.53 to 1 ug RNA primed by random hexamers. A single record per CDR3 protein comes from TCRdb applying MiXCR to the immunoSEQ multiplex PCR reads. This table holds more than 200,000 distinct CDR3 sequences, approximately 92% found once. The specimen sequenced was CD4+ T cells from PBMCs. The origin of the receptors is a human donor with multiple sclerosis.

The V gene is TRBV6-2 or TRBV6-3, the J gene TRBJ2-3; D possibly corresponds to TRBD1 (6 bases). The CDR3 spans 14 residues. Germline V gene sequence: CDR1 MNHEY, CDR2 SVGEGT. The germline V and J ends were trimmed by 10 bases and 7 bases, with 21 bases remaining between them. CDR3: CATRDGRGTNTQYF. The CDR3 nucleotides are TGTGCCACCAGGGACGGAAGGGGGACAAATACGCAGTATTTT.

The chain joins TRBV20-1 to TRBJ2-1; 9 nucleotides line up with TRBD1. The junction had 4 bases not matched to a gene; V was cut back by 5 bases and J by 2 bases. This CDR3 region has 14 residues. From germline, CDR1 is DFQATT and CDR2 SNEGSKA (reference sequence). The CDR3, as DNA: TGCAGTGCTGATAACAGGGGGCCCTACAATGAGCAGTTCTTC. Translation: CSADNRGPYNEQFF.

The V gene is TRBV4-2, the J gene TRBJ2-6; D call uncertain. Germline V gene sequence: CDR1 LGHNA, CDR2 YNFKEQ. This CDR3 contains 14 residues. V lost 4 bases to trimming and J lost 2 bases, with 6 bases between them. The CDR3 DNA is TGTGCCAGCAGCCTTTACACTGGGGCCAACGTCCTGACTTTC. Its translation is CASSLYTGANVLTF.

The J gene is TRBJ1-2, the V gene TRBV5-1, with 9 bases identical to TRBD1. This CDR3 has 16 amino acids. V lost 0 bases to trimming and J lost 4 bases; unmatched junction nucleotides: 7. Germline CDR1 is SGHRS and CDR2 is YFSETQ. The CDR3 DNA is TGCGCCAGCAGCTTGGCCGGGGGACAGGGAGTCTATGGCTACACCTTC. Protein product: CASSLAGGQGVYGYTF.

The V gene is TRBV5-1, the J gene TRBJ2-5; D remains unclear. The CDR3 is made up of 15 amino acids. Trimming left V 5 bases short and J 1 base short, with 15 bases between. Germline V lookup: CDR1 SGHRS, CDR2 YFSETQ. The CDR3 loop reads CASRDGRPRQETQYF. DNA for the CDR3: TGCGCCAGCAGGGACGGGCGGCCGCGCCAAGAGACCCAGTACTTC.

This clonotype was seen a handful of times. The chain carries TRBV12-3 or TRBV12-4 and TRBJ1-5, with 7 positions matching TRBD1. J gave up 6 bases and V 5 bases, and 4 bases lay outside the gene matches. The CDR3 runs to 13 residues. CDR3 nucleotides: TGTGCCAGCAGTCGACAGGGTGGTCAGCCCCAGCATTTT. Translated: CASSRQGGQPQHF.

V usage is TRBV30 and J usage is TRBJ1-1; 11 positions agree with TRBD1. Germline V lookup: CDR1 GTSNPN, CDR2 SVGIG (reference sequence). After removal of 6 bases from V and 11 bases from J, the junction contained 8 bases not matched to a gene. The CDR3 has 12 residues. CDR3 sequence reads: CACSGQGANAFF. CDR3 DNA: TGTGCCTGCTCAGGACAGGGGGCGAATGCTTTCTTT.

The chain couples TRBV5-1 to TRBJ2-3; TRBD1 matches at 8 bases. The ends lost 4 bases at V and 0 bases at J; junction bases unmatched: 13. Per the germline V gene, CDR1 is SGHRS and CDR2 is YFSETQ. The CDR3 runs to 18 residues. DNA for the CDR3: TGCGCCAGCAGCCCCGCAGGGGGCGGCTCCTTTAGCACAGATACGCAGTATTTT. This gives the protein CASSPAGGGSFSTDTQYF.

The genes are TRBV19 and TRBJ1-1; 9 nucleotides match TRBD1. Germline lookup yields CDR1 LNHDA and CDR2 SQIVND (reference sequence). The CDR3 has 12 amino acids. V trimming: 11 bases; J trimming: 8 bases; junction bases outside the gene matches: 9. Here the CDR3 reads CAAEDRGNEAFF. The CDR3 DNA reads as TGTGCCGCCGAGGACAGGGGCAACGAAGCTTTCTTT.

The V gene is TRBV5-6, the J gene TRBJ1-1; D unclear. Germline V gives CDR1 SGHDT, CDR2 YYEEEE. The length of the CDR3 is 13 residues. V was clipped by 2 bases and J by 3 bases, with 8 bases between them. Written as DNA, the CDR3 is TGTGCCAGCAGCTTAACAGCGTACACTGAAGCTTTCTTT. The encoded protein is CASSLTAYTEAFF.

The genes are TRBV4-1 and TRBJ2-4, with D maybe TRBD2 (6 bases). Germline V gene lookup returns CDR1 MGHRA and CDR2 YSYEKL. This CDR3 region has 18 residues. V was shortened by 1 base and J by 1 base, with 17 bases between the two germline ends. CDR3 loop: CASSQGPAGHRAKNIQYF. The DNA of the CDR3 is TGCGCCAGCAGCCAAGGGCCGGCGGGGCATCGCGCCAAAAACATTCAGTACTTC.

This clonotype was seen only once. The chain links TRBV12-3 or TRBV12-4 to TRBJ1-5; 10 bases agree with TRBD1. The length of the CDR3 is 14 residues. Unmatched junction bases numbered 6, after V lost 7 bases and J lost 6 bases. CDR3 sequence reads: CASTEGQGLQPQHF. DNA of the CDR3: TGTGCCAGCACCGAGGGACAGGGGCTTCAGCCCCAGCATTTT.

V gene TRBV11-2 combines with J gene TRBJ2-1; 7 positions agree with TRBD2. The V gene end was trimmed by 1 base and the J gene end by 2 bases; junction bases not matched to a gene: 5. The CDR3 has 16 residues. Germline V lookup: CDR1 SGHAT, CDR2 FQNNGV. The CDR3 sequence: CASSLAGRDAYNEQFF. The CDR3 DNA is TGTGCCAGCAGCTTAGCGGGGAGGGACGCCTACAATGAGCAGTTCTTC.

The chain joins TRBV5-6 to TRBJ2-7; no reliable D call. From germline, CDR1 is SGHDT and CDR2 YYEEEE. V was shortened by 0 bases and J by 2 bases, with 6 bases between the two germline ends. This CDR3 contains 13 residues. The CDR3 spells CASSLGFAYEQYF. The CDR3 DNA is TGTGCCAGCAGCTTGGGTTTTGCCTACGAGCAGTACTTC.

The rearrangement uses TRBV27 and TRBJ2-3, with D unclear. V shed 6 bases and J shed 5 bases, with 12 bases lying between them. The CDR3 spans 13 residues. Germline values: CDR1 MNHEY, CDR2 SMNVEV (reference sequence). This CDR3 is CASRLRFRDTQYF. The CDR3 DNA is TGTGCCAGCAGGTTACGTTTCAGAGATACGCAGTATTTT.